This paragraph reports one T cell receptor beta chain. The antigen is not known. With constant-segment primers, 5'RACE yielded cDNA libraries of TCR alpha and TCR beta that carried sample barcodes and UMIs. TCRdb itself ran the 5' RACE reads through MiXCR, one entry per CDR3 protein. The sample carries roughly 350,000 distinct CDR3 sequences, under 25% recorded once. The data derive from a study of T-cell memory formation after mild COVID-19. General study findings and limits: Unconfirmed was the SARS-CoV-2 specificity of second-wave clones that peaked on day 37.

V lost 0 bases and J lost 1, with 4 bases in between. The CDR3 covers 13 residues. The sequence was collected from an adult woman who had mild COVID-19 (a few samples of this study predate the infection). Cell type and time point are not known. V is TRBV12-3 or TRBV12-4 and J is TRBJ2-7; D is uncertain. Sequenced material: PBMCs or a T cell subset sorted from them (not recorded which). The CDR3 nucleotides are TGTGCCAGCAGTTTAGCGGAATCCTACGAGCAGTACTTC. Translating it yields CASSLAESYEQYF.